A single sample gave rise to the 9 T cell receptor beta chains below, sequenced in a study of spatial heterogeneity in lung cancer. Noted time point: sample taken at primary tumor resection. TCRdb reprocessed the 5' RACE reads via MiXCR and lists one record per CDR3 protein. This sample yields about 23,000 distinct CDR3 sequences, of which less than 3.5% are seen a single time; roughly 26% belongs to the top ten. This specimen consisted of PBMCs, obtained at surgery. These receptors were taken from a female donor with early-stage non-small cell lung cancer.

This clonotype was detected many times. The V and J genes are TRBV25-1 and TRBJ2-6; no definite D call. The germline gives CDR1 MGHDK, CDR2 SYGVNS. CDR3 length: 15 residues. Trimming took 6 bases from V and 0 from J, leaving 9 bases between them. This CDR3 is CASSPGDSGANVLTF. The CDR3 DNA follows: TGTGCCAGCAGCCCCGGTGACTCTGGGGCCAACGTCCTGACTTTC.

The gene calls are TRBV21-1 and TRBJ1-5; the tabulated D call, TRBD1, remains unverified against the DNA. TRBV21-1 is an annotated pseudogene. This CDR3 has 17 amino acids. The CDR3 is CASSKEGGAGPGQPQHF. The CDR3 DNA is TGTGCCAGCAGCAAAGAAGGGGGGGCCGGCCCCGGGCAGCCCCAGCATTTT.

The sample holds many counts of this clonotype. The chain joins TRBV25-1 to TRBJ2-7; TRBD1 agrees at 7 bases. The CDR3 totals 15 residues. With 8 bases clipped from V and 2 bases from J, the junction kept 12 bases outside the gene matches. Per germline, CDR1 MGHDK and CDR2 SYGVNS. The CDR3 here is CASAGARDRTYEQYF. CDR3 DNA sequence: TGTGCCAGCGCAGGGGCCCGGGACAGAACCTACGAGCAGTACTTC.

J is TRBJ2-7 and V is TRBV6-6; D perhaps matches TRBD1 (7 bases). Germline V gene sequence: CDR1 MNHNY, CDR2 SVGAGI (reference sequence). Deletions cut 0 bases from V and 4 bases from J, with 16 bases between. The CDR3 length is 16 residues. The CDR3 coding sequence is TGTGCCAGCAGTTACTCGTCTGCAGGGGGGTGGTACGAGCAGTACTTC. Protein sequence: CASSYSSAGGWYEQYF.

There are many counts of this clonotype. CDR3 in amino acids: CASSTVVSGYGYTF. Here the CDR3 DNA reads TGCGCCAGCAGTACCGTCGTCTCCGGCTATGGCTACACCTTC. This chain links TRBV4-1 with TRBJ1-2; no clear D gene. The CDR3 loop spans 14 amino acids. The germline CDR1 and CDR2 sequences are MGHRA and YSYEKL. Trimming shortened V by 6 bases and J by 4 bases, and 15 bases separated the two germline ends.

This clonotype was found a few times. The J gene is TRBJ1-1, the V gene TRBV20-1; D perhaps matches TRBD1 (5 bases). CDR1 and CDR2 from the germline V gene are DFQATT and SNEGSKA (reference sequence). Trimming took 6 bases from V and 1 from J, leaving 9 bases between them. This CDR3 spans 12 amino acids. This chain's CDR3 is CSAPGGNTEAFF. CDR3 sequence (DNA): TGCAGTGCCCCCGGGGGGAACACTGAAGCTTTCTTT.

This clonotype has a count of ten or more. This chain links TRBV19 with TRBJ2-5, with D perhaps TRBD2 (5 bases). V shed 5 bases and J shed 0 bases, with 16 bases lying between them. The CDR3 spans 16 residues. CDR1 and CDR2 from the germline V gene are LNHDA and SQIVND (reference sequence). The DNA for the CDR3 is TGTGCCAGTAGTGACCTAGGACTGGGGTACCAAGAGACCCAGTACTTC. It encodes CASSDLGLGYQETQYF.

This clonotype has just a few counts. The chain combines TRBV27 with TRBJ1-1; 8 positions agree with TRBD1. Germline V gives CDR1 MNHEY, CDR2 SMNVEV (reference sequence). This CDR3 contains 14 residues. V gave up 3 bases and J gave up 6 bases; unmatched junction bases: 6. CDR3 in DNA: TGTGCCAGCAGTTTTAGTCAGGGGGCGTCTGAAGCTTTCTTT. Protein sequence: CASSFSQGASEAFF.

Many counts were recorded for this clonotype. This chain uses TRBV27 with TRBJ1-1, with 7 bases lining up with TRBD1. The germline V gene has CDR1 MNHEY and CDR2 SMNVEV (reference sequence). After removal of 6 bases from V and 2 bases from J, the junction contained 12 bases not matched to a gene. The CDR3 spans 16 residues. The CDR3 DNA reads as TGTGCCAGCAGCGCAAATACGTACAGGGGTAACACTGAAGCTTTCTTT. Its translation: CASSANTYRGNTEAFF.